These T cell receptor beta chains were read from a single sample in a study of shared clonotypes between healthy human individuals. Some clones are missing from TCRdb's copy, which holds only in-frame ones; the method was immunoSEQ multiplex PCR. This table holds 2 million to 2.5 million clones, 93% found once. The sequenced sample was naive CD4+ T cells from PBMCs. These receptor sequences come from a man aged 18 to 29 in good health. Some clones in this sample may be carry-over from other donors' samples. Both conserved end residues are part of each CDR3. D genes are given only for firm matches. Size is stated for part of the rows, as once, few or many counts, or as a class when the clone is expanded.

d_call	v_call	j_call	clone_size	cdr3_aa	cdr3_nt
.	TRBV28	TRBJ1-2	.	CASSLLPTSRNYGYTF	TGTGCCAGCAGTTTACTTCCGACAAGCCGAAACTATGGCTACACCTTC
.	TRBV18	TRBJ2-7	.	CASSPGLPGEQYF	TGTGCCAGCTCACCAGGCCTCCCAGGGGAGCAGTACTTC
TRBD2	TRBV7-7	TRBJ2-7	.	CASSMGLAESYEQYF	TGTGCCAGCAGCATGGGACTAGCGGAGTCCTACGAGCAGTACTTC
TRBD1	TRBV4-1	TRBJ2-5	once	CASSQGLTGGSETQYF	TGCGCCAGCAGCCAAGGCCTGACAGGGGGCTCAGAGACCCAGTACTTC
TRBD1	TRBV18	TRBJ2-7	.	CASSPPVTGGYTYEQYF	TGTGCCAGCTCACCACCAGTGACAGGGGGTTATACCTACGAGCAGTACTTC
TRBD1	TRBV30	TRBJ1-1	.	CAWGQGGTEAFF	TGTGCCTGGGGTCAGGGGGGAACTGAAGCTTTCTTT
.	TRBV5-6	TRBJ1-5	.	CASSLVGGRGQPQHF	TGTGCCAGCAGCTTGGTCGGGGGGCGCGGACAGCCCCAGCATTTT
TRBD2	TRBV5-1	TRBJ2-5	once	CASSLEALAGGPGETQYF	TGCGCCAGCAGCTTGGAGGCCCTAGCGGGAGGGCCGGGTGAGACCCAGTACTTC
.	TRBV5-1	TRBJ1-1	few	CASSLVVNTEAFF	TGCGCCAGCAGCTTGGTAGTAAACACTGAAGCTTTCTTT
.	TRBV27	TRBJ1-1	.	CASSSQGLGNTEAFF	TGTGCCAGCAGTTCTCAGGGATTAGGGAACACTGAAGCTTTCTTT
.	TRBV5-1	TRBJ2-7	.	CASSLVVSSYEQYF	TGCGCCAGCAGCTTGGTGGTCAGCTCCTACGAGCAGTACTTC
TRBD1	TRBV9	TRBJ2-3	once	CASSVGGTGQGTDTQYF	TGTGCCAGCAGCGTAGGCGGGACAGGGCAAGGCACAGATACGCAGTATTTT
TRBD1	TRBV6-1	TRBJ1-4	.	CASRPGTANEKLFF	TGTGCCAGCAGACCCGGGACAGCTAATGAAAAACTGTTTTTT
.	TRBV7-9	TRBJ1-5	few	CASSLGGRAGAPQHF	TGTGCCAGCAGCTTAGGTGGCAGGGCGGGTGCGCCCCAGCATTTT
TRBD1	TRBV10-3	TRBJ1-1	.	CAIRKTGINTEAFF	TGTGCCATCAGGAAGACAGGGATAAACACTGAAGCTTTCTTT
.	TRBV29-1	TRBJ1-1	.	CSAATGVTEAFF	TGCAGCGCCGCTACCGGGGTCACTGAAGCTTTCTTT
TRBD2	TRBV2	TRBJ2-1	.	CASSDASGSNEQFF	TGTGCCAGCAGTGACGCGAGCGGGAGCAATGAGCAGTTCTTC
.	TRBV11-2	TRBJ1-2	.	CASSLESRTPANYGYTF	TGTGCCAGCAGCTTAGAATCCCGGACACCTGCTAACTATGGCTACACCTTC
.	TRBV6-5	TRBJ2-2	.	CASSSGGGSGELFF	TGTGCCAGCAGTTCAGGGGGCGGGAGCGGGGAGCTGTTTTTT
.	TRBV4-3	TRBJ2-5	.	CASSQGVQQETQYF	TGCGCCAGCAGCCAAGGAGTACAGCAAGAGACCCAGTACTTC
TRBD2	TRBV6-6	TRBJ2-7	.	CASVIGRSSYEQYF	TGTGCCAGCGTCATCGGGAGGAGCTCCTACGAGCAGTACTTC
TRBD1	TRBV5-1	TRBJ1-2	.	CASSRGQGVGYGYTF	TGCGCCAGCAGCCGTGGACAGGGAGTAGGCTATGGCTACACCTTC
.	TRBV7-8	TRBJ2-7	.	CASSLLGRSYEQYF	TGTGCCAGCAGCTTATTAGGCCGCTCCTACGAGCAGTACTTC
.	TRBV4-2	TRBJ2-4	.	CASSPGTALRGIQYF	TGTGCCAGCAGCCCGGGGACAGCCTTGCGGGGCATTCAGTACTTC
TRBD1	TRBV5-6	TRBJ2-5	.	CASSNRDRGRPWWTQYF	TGTGCCAGCAGCAACCGGGACAGGGGGCGGCCTTGGTGGACCCAGTACTTC
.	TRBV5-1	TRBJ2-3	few	CASSLIGGSTDTQYF	TGCGCCAGCAGCTTGATCGGCGGGAGCACAGATACGCAGTATTTT
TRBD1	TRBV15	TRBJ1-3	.	CATSRVGQLAGNTIYF	TGTGCCACCAGCAGAGTGGGACAGCTGGCAGGAAACACCATATATTTT
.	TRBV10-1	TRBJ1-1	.	CASSVGQPNTEAFF	TGCGCCAGCAGTGTCGGACAGCCGAACACTGAAGCTTTCTTT
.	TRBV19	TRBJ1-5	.	CASSTKLNQPQHF	TGTGCCAGTAGTACCAAACTCAACCAGCCCCAGCATTTT
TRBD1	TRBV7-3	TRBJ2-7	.	CASSLDRGGEQYF	TGTGCCAGCAGCCTCGACAGGGGAGGCGAGCAGTACTTC
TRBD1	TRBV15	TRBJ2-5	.	CATSVRQGLQETQYF	TGTGCCACCAGCGTTCGACAGGGATTACAAGAGACCCAGTACTTC
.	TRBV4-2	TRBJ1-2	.	CASSPPTEMYLGYTF	TGTGCCAGCAGCCCCCCGACAGAGATGTACCTTGGCTACACCTTC
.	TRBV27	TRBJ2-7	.	CASSFNLGLYEQYF	TGTGCCAGCAGTTTCAATCTCGGACTCTACGAGCAGTACTTC
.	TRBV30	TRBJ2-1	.	CAWSGSREQFF	TGTGCCTGGAGTGGAAGCAGGGAGCAGTTCTTC
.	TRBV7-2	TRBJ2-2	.	CASSLEATTNTGELFF	TGTGCCAGCAGCTTAGAAGCGACCACGAACACCGGGGAGCTGTTTTTT